These 27 T cell receptor beta chains were all obtained from the same sample, sequenced in a study of T cells after yellow fever vaccination (dated by TCRdb to the late 2010s). Library creation used 5' RACE. TCRdb records Illumina HiSeq 2500 as the sequencer. The raw public data were reprocessed by TCRdb itself: fastp quality trimming at Q25, MiXCR clonotype calling, in-frame beta chains only. Merged by CDR3 protein, the rows form single entries marked with the most common genes and DNA. The sample contains around 250,000 distinct CDR3 sequences, less than 8.5% of them found a single time. Roughly 0.9% of the sample is taken by the ten largest. The sample's treatment or condition, from its label and the paper: live attenuated yellow fever vaccine strain. The material sequenced was CD4+ T cells sorted from PBMCs, taken 15 days after the yellow fever booster vaccination. The receptors shown here come from a young man who received the YFV17D yellow fever vaccine.

Only a few counts were recorded for this clonotype. This chain connects TRBV5-6 to TRBJ2-2; the D gene is possibly TRBD1 (6 bases). CDR3 length: 13 amino acids. The ends were cut back, 4 bases at V and 7 bases at J, with 11 bases in the middle. CDR1 and CDR2 (germline): SGHDT, YYEEEE. For the CDR3, the DNA is TGTGCCAGCAGCACCCAGGGGATCGGGGAGCTGTTTTTT. It is translated as CASSTQGIGELFF.

The sample holds many counts of this clonotype. The chain recombines TRBV5-6 with TRBJ2-3; TRBD1 matches 8 bases. The germline CDR1 and CDR2 sequences are SGHDT and YYEEEE. Trimming at V came to 4 bases and at J to 2 bases, leaving 6 bases not matched to a gene. The CDR3 loop spans 15 amino acids. The CDR3 loop reads CASSIGTGPTDTQYF. The CDR3 DNA is TGTGCCAGCAGCATTGGGACAGGTCCCACAGATACGCAGTATTTT.

There are a few counts of this clonotype. The chain carries TRBV5-1 and TRBJ2-6; TRBD2 is a possible D gene (5 bases). Germline CDR1 is SGHRS and CDR2 is YFSETQ. V was trimmed by 0 bases and J by 2 bases, leaving 9 bases between them. The CDR3 is 16 amino acids. For the CDR3, the DNA is TGCGCCAGCAGCTTGGTCGGGATCCCTGGGGCCAACGTCCTGACTTTC. It translates to CASSLVGIPGANVLTF.

The chain combines TRBV4-3 with TRBJ2-1; D is unresolved. This CDR3 spans 18 amino acids. The germline V and J ends were trimmed by 4 bases and 2 bases, with 21 bases remaining between them. Germline V gives CDR1 LGHNA, CDR2 YSLEER. CDR3 DNA sequence: TGCGCCAGCAGCCTCCGGGCAGCCAAGATTCAGGCCTACAATGAGCAGTTCTTC. Protein: CASSLRAAKIQAYNEQFF.

The chain joins TRBV11-3 to TRBJ2-7; 10 nucleotides line up with TRBD2. With 3 bases clipped from V and 3 bases from J, the junction kept 5 bases outside the gene matches. The CDR3 is made up of 15 amino acids. Germline CDR1 is SGHNT and CDR2 is YENEEA. CDR3 sequence reads: CASSLEREGLYEQYF. CDR3 coding DNA: TGTGCCAGCAGCTTGGAGCGGGAGGGCCTCTACGAGCAGTACTTC. The whole variable domain, remainder taken from reference TRBV11-3 and TRBJ2-7, is EAGVVQSPRYKIIEKKQPVAFWCNPISGHNTLYWYLQNLGQGPELLIRYENEEAVDDSQLPKDRFSAERLKGVDSTLKIQPAELGDSAVYLCASSLEREGLYEQYFGPGTRLTVT.

DNA of the CDR3: TGTGCCAGCAGAAACTGGGGGGTAGGGGCCAACGTCCTGACTTTC. It encodes CASRNWGVGANVLTF. The chain links TRBV6-1 to TRBJ2-6, with D perhaps TRBD2 (6 bases). Germline V gives CDR1 MNHNS, CDR2 SASEGT. Trimming left V 6 bases short and J 4 bases short, with 13 bases between. The CDR3 is made up of 15 amino acids.

The sample holds a few counts of this clonotype. V and J are TRBV14 and TRBJ2-5; 7 bases are a match to TRBD1. V lost 4 bases to trimming and J lost 2 bases; unmatched junction nucleotides: 10. This CDR3 comprises 16 residues. CDR1 is SGHDN and CDR2 is FVKESK in the germline V gene. This CDR3 is CASSLTPGGIQETQYF. CDR3 DNA sequence: TGTGCCAGCAGCCTCACCCCAGGGGGAATACAAGAGACCCAGTACTTC.

This chain links TRBV28 with TRBJ2-5, with 9 bases fitting TRBD2. Germline CDR1 reads MDHEN; CDR2 reads SYDVKM. The CDR3 totals 17 residues. Unmatched junction bases numbered 17, after V lost 7 bases and J lost 5 bases. The CDR3 reads CASTPPSGKERFETQYF. DNA for the CDR3: TGTGCCAGCACCCCCCCTAGCGGGAAGGAGAGGTTTGAGACCCAGTACTTC.

This chain uses TRBV21-1 with TRBJ2-2. TRBV21-1 is labeled a pseudogene. The CDR3 is made up of 15 amino acids. The CDR3, as DNA: TGTGCCAGCTCCCATGGGTCCACCTTCACCGGGGAGCTGTTTTTT. Amino acid sequence: CASSHGSTFTGELFF.

This clonotype was observed many times. The chain is built from TRBV4-3 and TRBJ2-3; 9 positions match TRBD2. Germline loops: CDR1 LGHNA, CDR2 YSLEER. This CDR3 comprises 17 residues. The V and J ends lost 4 bases and 3 bases, in that order; junction bases with no gene match: 11. CDR3 loop: CASSRTAGGKGTDTQYF. CDR3 DNA: TGCGCCAGCAGCCGAACAGCGGGGGGCAAGGGAACAGATACGCAGTATTTT.

There are many counts of this clonotype. The rearrangement links TRBV12-3 or TRBV12-4 to TRBJ2-1; 8 bases fit TRBD2. The V segment lost 7 bases and the J segment 3 bases; nucleotides outside the gene matches: 5. The CDR3 totals 14 residues. CDR3 nucleotides: TGTGCCAGCAAATACAGCGGGAGCTACAATGAGCAGTTCTTC. Its translation is CASKYSGSYNEQFF.

This clonotype showed up just a few times. This chain links TRBV6-5 with TRBJ1-2; 9 positions agree with TRBD1. The CDR3 spans 15 residues. The ends lost 2 bases at V and 3 bases at J; junction bases unmatched: 4. Germline values: CDR1 MNHEY, CDR2 SVGAGI. This CDR3 reads CASSYDTGGYYGYTF. CDR3 nucleotides: TGTGCCAGCAGTTACGACACAGGGGGCTACTATGGCTACACCTTC.

This clonotype occurred many times. V and J are TRBV6-2 or TRBV6-3 and TRBJ2-7; tentatively, D is TRBD1 (6 bases). V was shortened by 6 bases and J by 7 bases, with 19 bases between the two germline ends. Germline CDR1 and CDR2: MNHEY and SVGEGT. There are 14 residues in the CDR3. The CDR3 nucleotides are TGTGCCAGCAGAAGGGACCCCGCAAGGGGGGAGCAGTACTTC. This codes for CASRRDPARGEQYF.

The rearrangement uses TRBV7-2 and TRBJ2-5, with 7 bases lining up with TRBD1. CDR3 length: 17 residues. Trimming cost V 5 bases and J 2 bases; bases outside gene matches: 14. Germline V CDR1 and CDR2: SGHTA, FQGNSA. This CDR3 reads CASSPRGPAGGQETQYF. In nucleotides, the CDR3 is TGTGCCAGCAGCCCAAGAGGTCCCGCAGGGGGACAAGAGACCCAGTACTTC.

The gene calls are TRBV20-1 and TRBJ2-3; D remains ambiguous. CDR3 size: 16 residues. CDR1 is DFQATT and CDR2 is SNEGSKA in the germline V gene (reference sequence). V lost 4 bases and J lost 1, with 18 bases in between. DNA for the CDR3: TGCAGTGCTAAAGCCAGGCCAACCTTTGGCACAGATACGCAGTATTTT. Translation gives CSAKARPTFGTDTQYF.

This clonotype was seen only a few times. The genes are TRBV7-2 and TRBJ2-3, with no clear D. Germline V lookup: CDR1 SGHTA, CDR2 FQGNSA. The CDR3 runs 13 residues. The ends were cut back, 5 bases at V and 2 bases at J, with 8 bases in the middle. The CDR3 DNA is TGTGCCAGCAGCCCCGTCCCCACAGATACGCAGTATTTT. Translating it yields CASSPVPTDTQYF.

V and J are TRBV5-5 and TRBJ1-5, with 9 positions matching TRBD1. CDR1 and CDR2 from the germline V gene are SGHKS and YYEKEE (reference sequence). This CDR3 comprises 14 residues. Trimming took 5 bases from V and 4 from J; bases not matched to a gene: 4. CDR3 sequence (DNA): TGTGCCAGCAGTCAAGGGACAGGGAATCAGCCCCAGCATTTT. Amino acid sequence: CASSQGTGNQPQHF.

Many counts were recorded for this clonotype. The V and J genes are TRBV28 and TRBJ2-3; 7 nucleotides agree with TRBD1. CDR1 and CDR2 (germline): MDHEN, SYDVKM. V was clipped by 4 bases and J by 6 bases; unmatched bases: 13. This CDR3 spans 16 amino acids. The CDR3 protein is CASSSDGTAALDTQYF. CDR3 in DNA: TGTGCCAGCAGTTCCGACGGGACAGCCGCACTTGATACGCAGTATTTT.

The table lists this clonotype with many counts. V gene TRBV6-1 combines with J gene TRBJ2-3; D could derive from TRBD1 or TRBD2 (7 bases each). Trimming shortened V by 8 bases and J by 1 base, and 13 bases separated the two germline ends. Germline V gene lookup returns CDR1 MNHNS and CDR2 SASEGT. CDR3 size: 14 residues. CDR3 in amino acids: CASSGGTGTDTQYF. The CDR3 nucleotides read TGTGCCAGCTCCGGGGGGACAGGCACAGATACGCAGTATTTT.

The rearrangement joins TRBV5-1 to TRBJ2-1, with D maybe TRBD1 (5 bases). Germline-derived CDR1 and CDR2 are SGHRS and YFSETQ. The V end lost 2 bases, the J end lost 5 bases, and 11 bases lay between the germline ends. The CDR3 loop spans 14 amino acids. The CDR3 sequence: CASSFGGAHNEQFF. CDR3 in DNA: TGCGCCAGCAGCTTTGGTGGGGCTCACAATGAGCAGTTCTTC.

The CDR3 sequence: CASSFQQGRVTEAFF. The CDR3 coding sequence is TGCGCCAGCAGCTTTCAACAGGGGCGCGTTACTGAAGCTTTCTTT. The chain couples TRBV5-1 to TRBJ1-1, with 7 nucleotides matching TRBD1. Losses at the gene ends were 2 bases for V and 5 bases for J; bases not matched to a gene: 9. In germline, CDR1 is SGHRS, CDR2 YFSETQ. The CDR3 sequence is 15 residues long.

The J gene is TRBJ2-1, the V gene TRBV5-6, with 8 bases lining up with TRBD2. CDR3 length: 14 amino acids. With 4 bases clipped from V and 10 bases from J, the junction kept 10 bases outside the gene matches. Germline V gives CDR1 SGHDT, CDR2 YYEEEE. The CDR3 bases are TGTGCCAGCAGCCGACGGGGGGGAGCCCGGGAGCAGTTCTTC. This codes for CASSRRGGAREQFF. Full variable domain (missing parts from reference TRBV5-6 and TRBJ2-1): DAGVTQSPTHLIKTRGQQVTLRCSPKSGHDTVSWYQQALGQGPQFIFQYYEEEERQRGNFPDRFSGHQFPNYSSELNVNALLLGDSALYLCASSRRGGAREQFFGPGTRLTVL.

This clonotype appeared many times. The chain couples TRBV20-1 to TRBJ2-3; no reliable D call. Looked up from germline, CDR1 is DFQATT and CDR2 is SNEGSKA (reference sequence). Trimming took off 6 bases at V and 6 bases at J, with 13 bases between the two ends. CDR3 size: 12 residues. CDR3 nucleotides: TGCAGTGCCCCTCGGTCAAGTGATACGCAGTATTTT. Protein sequence: CSAPRSSDTQYF.

The rearrangement uses TRBV21-1 and TRBJ2-5. TRBV21-1 is recorded as a pseudogene. CDR3 size: 14 residues. The CDR3 sequence: CATSASATWETQYF. The CDR3 DNA sequence: TGTGCCACCAGCGCCTCGGCAACCTGGGAGACCCAGTACTTC.

The V and J genes are TRBV20-1 and TRBJ2-5; tentative D call: TRBD1 (6 bases). CDR1 and CDR2 (germline): DFQATT, SNEGSKA (reference sequence). The CDR3 contains 14 residues. V lost 1 base and J lost 5, with 14 bases in between. The CDR3 spells CSARVPGARETQYF. The DNA of the CDR3 is TGCAGTGCTAGAGTCCCAGGGGCACGGGAGACCCAGTACTTC.

This clonotype appeared a few times. The chain has TRBV5-6 and TRBJ2-3; TRBD2 agrees at 10 bases. This CDR3 region has 16 residues. Trimming removed 0 bases from V and 4 bases from J; junction bases left unmatched: 5. Looked up from germline, CDR1 is SGHDT and CDR2 is YYEEEE. As DNA, the CDR3 is TGTGCCAGCAGCTTGGTCCTAGCGGGAGCAGCAGATACGCAGTATTTT. Translating it yields CASSLVLAGAADTQYF.

The chain couples TRBV20-1 to TRBJ2-6; 11 nucleotides match TRBD2. J was trimmed by 2 bases and V by 1 base; bases with no gene match: 4. This CDR3 has 17 amino acids. CDR1 and CDR2 (germline): DFQATT, SNEGSKA (reference sequence). CDR3: CSARGLAGSAGANVLTF. In nucleotides, the CDR3 is TGCAGTGCTAGAGGACTAGCGGGATCCGCTGGGGCCAACGTCCTGACTTTC.